These 2 T cell receptor beta chains were all obtained from the same sample, sequenced in a study of T cells after yellow fever vaccination. TCRdb analysed the 5' RACE reads with MiXCR anew, one entry per CDR3 protein. The repertoire holds 300,000 to 350,000 distinct CDR3 sequences, roughly 10% seen once, with approximately 3.3% in the top ten. Sequenced here: CD4+ T cells sorted from PBMCs, sampled 45 days after the yellow fever booster vaccination. The receptors come from a man aged 18 to 35 who received the YFV17D yellow fever vaccine.

The rearrangement links TRBV23-1 to TRBJ1-2; a possible D gene is TRBD1 (5 bases). TRBV23-1 is an open reading frame whose function is uncertain. CDR3 length: 14 amino acids. Trimming cost V 4 bases and J 4 bases, with 13 bases left between them. CDR3 sequence (DNA): TGCGCCAGCAGTCCCAGACAGACCTCCTATGGCTACACCTTC. Encoded protein: CASSPRQTSYGYTF.

At least ten counts were recorded for this clonotype. For the CDR3, the DNA is TGCAGCGGCCGTTCAGGGGGAGGCTACACCTTC. Residues: CSGRSGGGYTF. The chain combines TRBV29-1 with TRBJ1-2; 7 bases fit TRBD1. After removal of 7 bases from V and 8 bases from J, the junction contained 7 bases not matched to a gene. This CDR3 is 11 amino acids long. Germline V lookup: CDR1 SQVTM, CDR2 ANQGSEA. The entire variable domain, with the rest obtained from reference TRBV29-1 and TRBJ1-2, is as follows: SAVISQKPSRDICQRGTSLTIQCQVDSQVTMMFWYRQQPGQSLTLIATANQGSEATYESGFVIDKFPISRPNLTFSTLTVSNMSPEDSSIYLCSGRSGGGYTFGSGTRLTVV.